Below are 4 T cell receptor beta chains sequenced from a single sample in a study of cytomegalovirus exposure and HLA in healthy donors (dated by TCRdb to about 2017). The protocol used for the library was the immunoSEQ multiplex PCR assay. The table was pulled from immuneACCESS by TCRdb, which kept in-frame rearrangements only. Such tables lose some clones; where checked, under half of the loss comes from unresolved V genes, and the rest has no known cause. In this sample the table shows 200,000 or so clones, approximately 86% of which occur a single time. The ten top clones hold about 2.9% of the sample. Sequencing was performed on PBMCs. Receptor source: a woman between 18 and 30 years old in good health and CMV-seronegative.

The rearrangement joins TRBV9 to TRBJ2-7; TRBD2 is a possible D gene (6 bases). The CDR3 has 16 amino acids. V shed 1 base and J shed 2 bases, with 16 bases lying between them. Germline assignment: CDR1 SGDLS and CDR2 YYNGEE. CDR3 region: CASSVTPSGPTYEQYF. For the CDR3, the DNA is TGTGCCAGCAGCGTAACCCCCAGCGGGCCCACCTACGAGCAGTACTTC.

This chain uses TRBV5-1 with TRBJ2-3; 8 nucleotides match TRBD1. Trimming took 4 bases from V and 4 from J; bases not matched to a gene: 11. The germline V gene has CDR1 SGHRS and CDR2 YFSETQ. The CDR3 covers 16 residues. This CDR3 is CASSTRQGPDPDTQYF. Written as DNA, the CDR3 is TGCGCCAGCAGCACAAGACAGGGGCCGGACCCAGATACGCAGTATTTT.

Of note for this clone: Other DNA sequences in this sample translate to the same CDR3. The CDR3 here is CASSQDRGTDTQYF. The CDR3 DNA is TGTGCCAGCAGCCAAGATCGAGGCACAGATACGCAGTATTTT. The rearrangement links TRBV4-2 to TRBJ2-3; D remains unclear. The germline V and J ends were trimmed by 0 bases and 1 base, with 5 bases remaining between them. This CDR3 spans 14 amino acids. Germline loops: CDR1 LGHNA, CDR2 YNFKEQ.

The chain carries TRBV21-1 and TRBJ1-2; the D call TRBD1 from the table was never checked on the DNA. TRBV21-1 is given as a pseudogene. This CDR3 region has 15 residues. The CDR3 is CASSKRDRGRGGYTF. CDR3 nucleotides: TGTGCCAGCAGCAAACGGGACAGGGGGCGCGGCGGCTACACCTTC.